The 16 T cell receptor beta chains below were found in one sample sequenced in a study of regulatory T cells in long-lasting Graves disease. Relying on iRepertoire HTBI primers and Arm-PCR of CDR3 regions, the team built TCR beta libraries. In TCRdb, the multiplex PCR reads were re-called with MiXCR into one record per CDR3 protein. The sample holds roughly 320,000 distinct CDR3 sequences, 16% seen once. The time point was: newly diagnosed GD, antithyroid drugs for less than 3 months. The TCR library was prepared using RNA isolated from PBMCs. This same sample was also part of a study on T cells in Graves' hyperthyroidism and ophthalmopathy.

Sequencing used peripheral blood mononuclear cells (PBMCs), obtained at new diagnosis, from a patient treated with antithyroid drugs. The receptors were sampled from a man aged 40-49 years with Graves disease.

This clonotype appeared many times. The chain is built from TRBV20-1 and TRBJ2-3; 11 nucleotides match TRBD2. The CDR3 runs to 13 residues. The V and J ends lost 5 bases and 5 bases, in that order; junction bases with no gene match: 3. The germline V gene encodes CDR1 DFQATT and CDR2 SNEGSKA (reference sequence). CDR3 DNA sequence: TGCAGTGCTCGACTAGCGGGGTTAGATACGCAGTATTTT. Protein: CSARLAGLDTQYF.

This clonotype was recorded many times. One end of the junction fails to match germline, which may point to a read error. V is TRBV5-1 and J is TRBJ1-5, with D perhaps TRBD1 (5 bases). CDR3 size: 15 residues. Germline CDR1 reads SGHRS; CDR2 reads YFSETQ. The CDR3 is CASSRDGQGHQPQHF. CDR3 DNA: TGTGCCAGCAGCCGGGACGGTCAGGGCCATCAGCCCCAGCATTTT.

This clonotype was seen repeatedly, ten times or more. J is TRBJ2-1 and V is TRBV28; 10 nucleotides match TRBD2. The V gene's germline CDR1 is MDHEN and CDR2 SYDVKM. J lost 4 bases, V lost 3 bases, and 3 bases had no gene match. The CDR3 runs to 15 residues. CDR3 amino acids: CASSFLTSGYNEQFF. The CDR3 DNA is TGTGCCAGCAGTTTTTTGACTAGCGGGTACAATGAGCAGTTCTTC.

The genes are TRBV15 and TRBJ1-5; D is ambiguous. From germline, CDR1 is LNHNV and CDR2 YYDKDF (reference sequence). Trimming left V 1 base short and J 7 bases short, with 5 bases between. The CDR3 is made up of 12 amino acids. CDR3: CATSRGEQPQHF. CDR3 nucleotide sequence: TGTGCCACCAGCAGAGGGGAACAGCCCCAGCATTTT. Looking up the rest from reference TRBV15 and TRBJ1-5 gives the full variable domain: DAMVIQNPRYQVTQFGKPVTLSCSQTLNHNVMYWYQQKSSQAPKLLFHYYDKDFNNEADTPDNFQSRRPNTSFCFLDIRSPGLGDTAMYLCATSRGEQPQHFGDGTRLSIL.

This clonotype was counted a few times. The CDR3 bases are TGTGCCAGCTCGTCACTAGCGGGGGGCTCCTACAATGAGCAGTTCTTC. Translation: CASSSLAGGSYNEQFF. The V call is TRBV18, the J call TRBJ2-1; TRBD2 aligns across 12 bases. The junction had 3 bases not matched to a gene; V was cut back by 6 bases and J by 0 bases. The CDR3 loop spans 16 amino acids. The germline V gene encodes CDR1 KGHSH and CDR2 LQKENI. The full variable domain, its missing parts supplied by reference TRBV18 and TRBJ2-1, is NAGVMQNPRHLVRRRGQEARLRCSPMKGHSHVYWYRQLPEEGLKFMVYLQKENIIDESGMPKERFSAEFPKEGPSILRIQQVVRGDSAAYFCASSSLAGGSYNEQFFGPGTRLTVL.

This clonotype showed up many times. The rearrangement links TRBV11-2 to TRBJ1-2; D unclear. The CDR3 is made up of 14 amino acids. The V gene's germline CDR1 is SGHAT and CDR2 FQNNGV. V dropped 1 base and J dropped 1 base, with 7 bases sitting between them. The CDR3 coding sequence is TGTGCCAGCAGCTTAGTTGGGGTTAACTATGGCTACACCTTC. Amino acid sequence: CASSLVGVNYGYTF.

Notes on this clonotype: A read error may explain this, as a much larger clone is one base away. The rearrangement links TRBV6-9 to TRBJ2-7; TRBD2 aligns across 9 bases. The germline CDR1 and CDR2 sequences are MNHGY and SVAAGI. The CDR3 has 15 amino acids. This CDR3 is CVSSSRGGGAREQYF. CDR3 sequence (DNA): TGTGTCAGCAGTTCAAGGGGCGGGGGGGCGCGCGAGCAGTACTTC.

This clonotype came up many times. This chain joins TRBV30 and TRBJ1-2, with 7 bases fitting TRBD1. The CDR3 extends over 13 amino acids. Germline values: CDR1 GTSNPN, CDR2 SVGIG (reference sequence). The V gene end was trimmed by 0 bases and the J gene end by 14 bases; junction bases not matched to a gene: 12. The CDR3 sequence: CAWSVSAGGRRTF. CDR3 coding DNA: TGTGCCTGGAGTGTTTCGGCAGGGGGTCGTAGAACCTTC.

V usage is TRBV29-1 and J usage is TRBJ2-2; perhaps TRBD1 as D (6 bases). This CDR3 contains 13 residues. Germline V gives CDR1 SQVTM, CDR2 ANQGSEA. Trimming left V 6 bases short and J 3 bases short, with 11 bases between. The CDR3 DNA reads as TGCAGCGTAAAACAGGGCTACACCGGGGAGCTGTTTTTT. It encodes CSVKQGYTGELFF.

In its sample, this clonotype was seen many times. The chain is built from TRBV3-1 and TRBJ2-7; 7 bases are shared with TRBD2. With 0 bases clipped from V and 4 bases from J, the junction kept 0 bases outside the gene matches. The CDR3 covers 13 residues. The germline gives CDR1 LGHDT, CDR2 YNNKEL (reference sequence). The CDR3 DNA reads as TGTGCCAGCAGCCAAGAAGCGGGGTACGAGCAGTACTTC. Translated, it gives CASSQEAGYEQYF.

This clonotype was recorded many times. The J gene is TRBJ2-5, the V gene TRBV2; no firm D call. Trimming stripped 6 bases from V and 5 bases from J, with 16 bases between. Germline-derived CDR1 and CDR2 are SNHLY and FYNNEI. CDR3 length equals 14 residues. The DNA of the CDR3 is TGTGCCAGCAGATATACAATGAGGCAGGAGACCCAGTACTTC. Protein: CASRYTMRQETQYF.

CDR3 sequence (DNA): TGCGCCAGCAGCTTATTCACCCCTAATGAAAAACTGTTTTTT. Protein: CASSLFTPNEKLFF. The chain carries TRBV5-1 and TRBJ1-4; unclear D gene. This CDR3 is built from 14 residues. Trimming cost V 2 bases and J 3 bases, with 8 bases left between them. Germline CDR1 reads SGHRS; CDR2 reads YFSETQ.

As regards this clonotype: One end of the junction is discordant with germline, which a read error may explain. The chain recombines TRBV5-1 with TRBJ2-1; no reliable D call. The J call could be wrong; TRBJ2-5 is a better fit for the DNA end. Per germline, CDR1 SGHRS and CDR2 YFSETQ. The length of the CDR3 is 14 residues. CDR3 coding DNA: TGCGCCGGCAGCTTGTCGGGCGTGAGAGAGACCCAGTACTTC. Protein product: CAGSLSGVRETQYF.

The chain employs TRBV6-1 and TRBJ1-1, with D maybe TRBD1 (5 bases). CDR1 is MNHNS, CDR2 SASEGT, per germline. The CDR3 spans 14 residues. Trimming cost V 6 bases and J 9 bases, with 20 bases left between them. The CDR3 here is CASRKTTRPGQAFF. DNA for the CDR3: TGTGCCAGCAGGAAAACGACTCGGCCAGGGCAAGCTTTCTTT.

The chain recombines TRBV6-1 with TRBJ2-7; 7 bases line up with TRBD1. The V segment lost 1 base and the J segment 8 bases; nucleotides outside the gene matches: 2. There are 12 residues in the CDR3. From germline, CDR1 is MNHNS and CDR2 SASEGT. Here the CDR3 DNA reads TGTGCCAGCAGTGAAGGGACAGGACAGCAGTACTTC. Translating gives CASSEGTGQQYF.

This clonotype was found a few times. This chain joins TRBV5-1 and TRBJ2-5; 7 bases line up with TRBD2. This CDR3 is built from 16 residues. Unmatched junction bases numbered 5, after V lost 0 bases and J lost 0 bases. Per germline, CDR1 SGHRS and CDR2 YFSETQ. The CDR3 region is CASSLGLGGDQETQYF. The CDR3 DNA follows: TGCGCCAGCAGCTTGGGCTTGGGAGGGGACCAAGAGACCCAGTACTTC.